Each of the 3 T cell receptor beta chains below was sequenced from the same sample in a study of cytomegalovirus exposure and HLA in healthy donors (dated by TCRdb to the late 2010s). The library was produced with the immunoSEQ multiplex PCR assay. For the multiplex PCR, a mixture combining 60 forward primers for TCR Vbeta segments and 13 reverse primers for TCR Jbeta segments was used. TCRdb obtained this table from immuneACCESS and retained in-frame rearrangements with V and J assigned. These tables miss some clones; where compared with another copy, unresolved V genes account for less than half of the shortfall, and the remainder is unexplained. In all, the sample holds about 110,000 clones, and 60% to 80% of those were seen once. Of the sample, about 0.8% is held by the ten largest clones. Sequencing input: PBMCs. These receptors were collected from a boy aged 5-17 years in good health and CMV-seronegative.

The chain carries TRBV28 and TRBJ2-7; TRBD1 matches 8 bases. The V segment lost 6 bases and the J segment 6 bases; nucleotides outside the gene matches: 10. Germline V CDR1 and CDR2: MDHEN, SYDVKM. This CDR3 region has 14 residues. CDR3 in DNA: TGTGCCAGCAGGACTTCCGGGACAGGACCCGAGCAGTACTTC. Its translation is CASRTSGTGPEQYF. Full variable domain (remainder filled in from reference TRBV28 and TRBJ2-7): DVKVTQSSRYLVKRTGEKVFLECVQDMDHENMFWYRQDPGLGLRLIYFSYDVKMKEKGDIPEGYSVSREKKERFSLILESASTNQTSMYLCASRTSGTGPEQYFGPGTRLTVT.

The rearrangement uses TRBV14 and TRBJ2-1; D is undetermined. Looked up from germline, CDR1 is SGHDN and CDR2 is FVKESK. The V and J ends lost 1 base and 4 bases respectively, with 5 bases between them. The CDR3 extends over 13 amino acids. CDR3 bases: TGTGCCAGCAGCCAAGCCAGATACAATGAGCAGTTCTTC. Amino acids: CASSQARYNEQFF.

The chain couples TRBV28 to TRBJ1-5, with TRBD1 matching 9 bases. J was trimmed by 9 bases and V by 6 bases; bases with no gene match: 9. Germline assignment: CDR1 MDHEN and CDR2 SYDVKM. The CDR3 is made up of 14 amino acids. CDR3: CASSSGQGDRPQHF. The CDR3 DNA sequence: TGTGCCAGCAGCTCGGGACAGGGCGATCGGCCCCAGCATTTT.